A single sample gave rise to the 2 T cell receptor beta chains below, sequenced in a study of cytomegalovirus exposure and HLA in healthy donors. Here immunoSEQ multiplex PCR was the method, and the copy in TCRdb shows in-frame clones only, minus some. The table includes tens of thousands of clones, about 90% detected once. The specimen was PBMCs. Receptors were obtained from a man aged 18 to 35 in good health and CMV-seronegative.

V gene TRBV7-9 combines with J gene TRBJ1-3; D uncertain. The CDR3 is made up of 14 amino acids. The ends were cut back, 2 bases at V and 0 bases at J, with 5 bases in the middle. Germline V CDR1 and CDR2: SEHNR, FQNEAQ (reference sequence). The CDR3 DNA follows: TGTGCCAGCAGCTTAAGCGTCTCTGGAAACACCATATATTTT. Its protein product is CASSLSVSGNTIYF.

The chain recombines TRBV2 with TRBJ2-3; maybe TRBD2 (7 bases). From germline, CDR1 is SNHLY and CDR2 FYNNEI. With 7 bases removed from V and 0 bases from J, the gap between germline ends came to 11 bases. The CDR3 runs 14 residues. The chain's CDR3 is CASTGGASTDTQYF. As DNA, the CDR3 is TGTGCCAGCACTGGGGGGGCAAGCACAGATACGCAGTATTTT.